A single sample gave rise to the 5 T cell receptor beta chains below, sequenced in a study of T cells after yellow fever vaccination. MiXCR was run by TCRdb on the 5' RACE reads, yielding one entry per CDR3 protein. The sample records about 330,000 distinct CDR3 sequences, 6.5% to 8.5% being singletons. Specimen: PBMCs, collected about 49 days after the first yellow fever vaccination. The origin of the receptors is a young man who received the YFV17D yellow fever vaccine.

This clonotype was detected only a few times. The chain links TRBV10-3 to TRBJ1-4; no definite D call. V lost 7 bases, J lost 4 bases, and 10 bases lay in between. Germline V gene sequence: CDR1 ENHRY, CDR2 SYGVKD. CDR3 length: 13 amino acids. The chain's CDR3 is CAITKGINEKLFF. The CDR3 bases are TGTGCCATCACAAAAGGGATTAATGAAAAACTGTTTTTT.

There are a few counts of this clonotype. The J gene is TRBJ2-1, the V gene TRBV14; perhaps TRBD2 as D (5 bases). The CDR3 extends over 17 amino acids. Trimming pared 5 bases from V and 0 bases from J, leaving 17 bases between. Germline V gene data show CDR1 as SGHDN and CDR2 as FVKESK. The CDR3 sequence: CASSARAASYSYNEQFF. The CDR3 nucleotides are TGTGCCAGCAGCGCCCGAGCCGCTAGCTACTCCTACAATGAGCAGTTCTTC.

CDR3 coding DNA: TGTGCCAGCAGTACCGGCGGGGGTGCCTACAATGAGCAGTTCTTC. This sequence encodes CASSTGGGAYNEQFF. The chain employs TRBV27 and TRBJ2-1; 7 nucleotides align to TRBD2. The CDR3 has 15 amino acids. V was clipped by 5 bases and J by 2 bases; unmatched bases: 6. The germline V gene has CDR1 MNHEY and CDR2 SMNVEV (reference sequence).

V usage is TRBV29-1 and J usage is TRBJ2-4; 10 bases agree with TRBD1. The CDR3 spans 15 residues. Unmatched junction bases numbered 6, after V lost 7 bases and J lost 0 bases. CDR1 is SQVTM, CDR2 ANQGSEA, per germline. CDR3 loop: CSAWDRGRAKNIQYF. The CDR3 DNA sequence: TGCAGCGCCTGGGACAGGGGAAGAGCCAAAAACATTCAGTACTTC.

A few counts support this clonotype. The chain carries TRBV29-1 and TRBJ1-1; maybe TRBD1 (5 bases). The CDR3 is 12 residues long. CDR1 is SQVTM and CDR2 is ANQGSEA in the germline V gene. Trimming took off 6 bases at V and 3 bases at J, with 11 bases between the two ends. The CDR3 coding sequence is TGCAGCGTCAATTGGGGGGACACTGAAGCTTTCTTT. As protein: CSVNWGDTEAFF. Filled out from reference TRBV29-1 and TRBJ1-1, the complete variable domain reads SAVISQKPSRDICQRGTSLTIQCQVDSQVTMMFWYRQQPGQSLTLIATANQGSEATYESGFVIDKFPISRPNLTFSTLTVSNMSPEDSSIYLCSVNWGDTEAFFGQGTRLTVV.